This T cell receptor beta chain was found in a study of cytomegalovirus exposure and HLA in healthy donors. The study's findings and limits: Researchers reported that a few CMV-associated chains were confirmed in vitro as CMV antigen-specific. The tendency of first-cohort TCR clusters to co-occur in the roughly 110 validation repertoires was the finding of a later analysis.

The data were produced by immunoSEQ multiplex PCR, yet TCRdb's version contains in-frame clones alone and is incomplete. The data contain about 330,000 clones, around 86% of them singletons. Note on this clone: Its matching antigen is unknown.

Sample: PBMCs. This receptor was obtained from a woman between 18 and 29 years old in good health and CMV-seronegative.

CDR3 region: CASSLTFAGRDEQFF. The CDR3 bases are TGTGCCAGCAGCTTAACGTTCGCGGGGCGCGATGAGCAGTTCTTC. The chain joins TRBV7-2 to TRBJ2-1; weak D call: TRBD2 (6 bases). The CDR3 sequence is 15 residues long. Trimming pared 2 bases from V and 8 bases from J, leaving 16 bases between. Per the germline V gene, CDR1 is SGHTA and CDR2 is FQGNSA.